This T cell receptor beta chain was captured by sequencing in a study of PD-L1 blockade in urothelial cancer. Study context: T cell content in blood samples showed a median of 141,255. The study's findings and limits: Enhanced expansion of tumor-associated blood clones at 3 weeks characterized durable-benefit patients.

V was clipped by 0 bases and J by 5 bases; unmatched bases: 5. The germline gives CDR1 LGHNA, CDR2 YNFKEQ. This CDR3 has 16 amino acids. The time point here: peripheral blood 6 weeks after treatment start. The patients had locally advanced or metastatic urothelial carcinoma. Sequenced by immunoSEQ multiplex PCR; TCRdb stores in-frame clones only, minus some. Seen here are 25,000 to 35,000 clones, approximately 80% observed once, and the top ten hold about 2.7%. This clone has a single count. Its antigen is not identified. This clonotype was sampled from a man in his 70s with urothelial cancer. J is TRBJ2-2 and V is TRBV4-2; 8 bases map to TRBD2. Sequenced here: PBMCs, sampled around atezolizumab (anti-PD-L1) treatment. The chain's CDR3 is CASSQDSTGGTGELFF. The CDR3 region has the DNA TGTGCCAGCAGCCAAGATTCAACGGGAGGGACCGGGGAGCTGTTTTTT.